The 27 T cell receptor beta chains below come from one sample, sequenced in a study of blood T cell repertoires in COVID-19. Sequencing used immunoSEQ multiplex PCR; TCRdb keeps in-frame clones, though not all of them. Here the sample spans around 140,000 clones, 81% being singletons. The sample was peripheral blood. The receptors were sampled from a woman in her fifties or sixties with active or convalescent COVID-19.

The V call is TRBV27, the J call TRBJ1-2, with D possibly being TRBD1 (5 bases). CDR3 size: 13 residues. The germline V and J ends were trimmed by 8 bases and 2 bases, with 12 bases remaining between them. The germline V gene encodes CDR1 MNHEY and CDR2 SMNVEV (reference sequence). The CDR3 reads CASSSGGNYGYTF. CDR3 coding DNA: TGTGCCAGCTCCTCCGGGGGAAACTATGGCTACACCTTC.

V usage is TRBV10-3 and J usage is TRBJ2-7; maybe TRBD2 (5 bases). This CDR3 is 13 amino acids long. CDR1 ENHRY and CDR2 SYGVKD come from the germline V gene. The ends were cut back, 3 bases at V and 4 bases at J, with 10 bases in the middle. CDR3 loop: CAISDGSGYEQYV. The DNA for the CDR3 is TGTGCCATCAGTGACGGTTCGGGGTACGAGCAGTACGTC.

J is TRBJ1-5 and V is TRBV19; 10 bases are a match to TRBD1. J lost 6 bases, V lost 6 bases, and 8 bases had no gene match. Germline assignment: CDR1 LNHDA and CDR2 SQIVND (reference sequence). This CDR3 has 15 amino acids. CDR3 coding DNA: TGTGCCAGTAGACCTACGGGACAGGGGTTTCAGCCCCAGCATTTT. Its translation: CASRPTGQGFQPQHF. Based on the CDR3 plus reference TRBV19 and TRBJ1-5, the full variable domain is DGGITQSPKYLFRKEGQNVTLSCEQNLNHDAMYWYRQDPGQGLRLIYYSQIVNDFQKGDIAEGYSVSREKKESFPLTVTSAQKNPTAFYLCASRPTGQGFQPQHFGDGTRLSIL.

For the CDR3, the DNA is TGCGCCAGCAGCTTTGGCACCCCTACAGATACGCAGTATTTT. It specifies CASSFGTPTDTQYF. The chain is built from TRBV5-1 and TRBJ2-3; D unclear. The germline CDR1 and CDR2 sequences are SGHRS and YFSETQ. The CDR3 consists of 14 residues. The germline V and J ends were trimmed by 2 bases and 3 bases, with 10 bases remaining between them.

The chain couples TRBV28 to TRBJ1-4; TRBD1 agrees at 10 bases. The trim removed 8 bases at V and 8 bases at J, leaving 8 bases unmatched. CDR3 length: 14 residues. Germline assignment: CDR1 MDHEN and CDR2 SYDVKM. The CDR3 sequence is CASAFRDRGEKLFF. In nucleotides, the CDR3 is TGTGCCAGCGCGTTCCGGGACAGGGGCGAAAAACTGTTTTTT.

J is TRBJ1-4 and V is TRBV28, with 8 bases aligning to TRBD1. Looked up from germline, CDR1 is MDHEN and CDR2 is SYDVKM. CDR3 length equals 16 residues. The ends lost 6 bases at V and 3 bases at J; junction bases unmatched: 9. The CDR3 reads CASSGLRGPANEKLFF. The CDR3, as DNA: TGTGCCAGCAGCGGACTCAGGGGGCCGGCTAATGAAAAACTGTTTTTT.

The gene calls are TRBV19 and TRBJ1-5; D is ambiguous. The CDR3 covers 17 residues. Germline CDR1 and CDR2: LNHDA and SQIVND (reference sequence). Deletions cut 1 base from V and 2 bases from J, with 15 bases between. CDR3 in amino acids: CASSIAPRHRGNQPQHF. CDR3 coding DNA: TGTGCCAGTAGTATAGCCCCCCGGCATCGGGGCAATCAGCCCCAGCATTTT.

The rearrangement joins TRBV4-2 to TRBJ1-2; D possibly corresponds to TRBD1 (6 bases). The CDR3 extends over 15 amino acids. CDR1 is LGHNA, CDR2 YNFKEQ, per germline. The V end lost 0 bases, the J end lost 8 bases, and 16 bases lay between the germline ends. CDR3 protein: CASSQEGPRGGGYTF. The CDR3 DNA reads TGTGCCAGCAGCCAAGAGGGACCCAGGGGCGGGGGCTACACCTTC.

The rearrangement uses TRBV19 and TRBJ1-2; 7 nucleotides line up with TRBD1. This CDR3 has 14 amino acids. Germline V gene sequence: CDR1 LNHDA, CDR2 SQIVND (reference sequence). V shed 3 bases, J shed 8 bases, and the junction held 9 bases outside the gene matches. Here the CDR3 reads CASSMKGQDGGYTF. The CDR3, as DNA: TGTGCCAGTAGTATGAAAGGACAGGACGGCGGCTACACCTTC.

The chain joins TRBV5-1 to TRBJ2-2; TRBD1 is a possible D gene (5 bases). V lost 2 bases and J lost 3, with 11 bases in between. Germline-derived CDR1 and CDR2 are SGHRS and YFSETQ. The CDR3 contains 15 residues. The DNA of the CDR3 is TGCGCCAGCAGCTTCGGTGGGGCGGACACCGGGGAGCTGTTTTTT. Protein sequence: CASSFGGADTGELFF.

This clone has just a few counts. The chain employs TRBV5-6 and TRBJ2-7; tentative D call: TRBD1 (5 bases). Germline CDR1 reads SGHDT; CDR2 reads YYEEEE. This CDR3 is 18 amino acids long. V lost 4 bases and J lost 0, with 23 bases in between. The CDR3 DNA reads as TGTGCCAGCAGCCGTACAGGCCCTCGATTTGTTGCCTCCTACGAGCAGTACGTC. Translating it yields CASSRTGPRFVASYEQYV.

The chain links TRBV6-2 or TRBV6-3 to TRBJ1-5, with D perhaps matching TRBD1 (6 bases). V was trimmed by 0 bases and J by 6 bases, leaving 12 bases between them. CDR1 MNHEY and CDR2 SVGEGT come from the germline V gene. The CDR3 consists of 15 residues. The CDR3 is CASSYSTGGGQPQHF. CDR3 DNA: TGTGCCAGCAGTTACTCGACGGGGGGCGGTCAGCCCCAGCATTTT.

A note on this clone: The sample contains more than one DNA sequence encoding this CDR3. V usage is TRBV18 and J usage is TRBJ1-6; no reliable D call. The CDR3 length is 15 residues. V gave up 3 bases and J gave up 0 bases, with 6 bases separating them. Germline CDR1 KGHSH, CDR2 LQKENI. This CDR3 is CASSPTSSYNSPLHF. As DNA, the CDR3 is TGTGCCAGCTCACCTACTAGCTCCTATAATTCACCCCTCCACTTT.

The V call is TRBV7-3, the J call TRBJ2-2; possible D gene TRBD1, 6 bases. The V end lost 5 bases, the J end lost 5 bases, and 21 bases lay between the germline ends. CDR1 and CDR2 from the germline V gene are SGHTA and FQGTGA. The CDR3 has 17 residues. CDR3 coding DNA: TGTGCCAGCAGCAAACGGCCGGGACATTTGAAGACCGGGGAGCTGTTTTTT. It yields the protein CASSKRPGHLKTGELFF. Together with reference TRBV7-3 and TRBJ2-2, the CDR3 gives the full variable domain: GAGVSQTPSNKVTEKGKYVELRCDPISGHTALYWYRQSLGQGPEFLIYFQGTGAADDSGLPNDRFFAVRPEGSVSTLKIQRTERGDSAVYLCASSKRPGHLKTGELFFGEGSRLTVL.

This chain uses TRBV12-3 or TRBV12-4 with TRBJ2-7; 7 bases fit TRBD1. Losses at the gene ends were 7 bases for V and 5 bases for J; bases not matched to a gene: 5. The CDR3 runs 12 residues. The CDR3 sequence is CASNRGSDEQYF. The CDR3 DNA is TGTGCCAGCAACAGGGGTTCTGACGAGCAGTACTTC.

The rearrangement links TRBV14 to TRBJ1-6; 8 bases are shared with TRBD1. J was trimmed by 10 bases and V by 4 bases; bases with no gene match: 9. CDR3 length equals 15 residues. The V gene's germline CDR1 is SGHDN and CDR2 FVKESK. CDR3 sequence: CASSRQGTAGSPLHF. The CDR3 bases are TGTGCCAGCAGCCGACAGGGGACAGCAGGATCACCCCTCCACTTT.

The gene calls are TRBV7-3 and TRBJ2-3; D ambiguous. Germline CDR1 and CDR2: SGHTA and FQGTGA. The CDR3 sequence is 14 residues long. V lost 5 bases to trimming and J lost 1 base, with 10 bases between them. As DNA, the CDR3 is TGTGCCAGCAGCCCTGACTGGCGCACAGATACGCAGTATTTT. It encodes CASSPDWRTDTQYF.

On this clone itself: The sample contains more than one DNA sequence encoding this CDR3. CDR3 loop: CSVDTGSDTQYF. CDR3 sequence (DNA): TGCAGCGTGGATACAGGGTCCGATACGCAGTATTTT. The gene calls are TRBV29-1 and TRBJ2-3; maybe TRBD1 (6 bases). Trimming pared 6 bases from V and 6 bases from J, leaving 13 bases between. There are 12 residues in the CDR3. From germline, CDR1 is SQVTM and CDR2 ANQGSEA.

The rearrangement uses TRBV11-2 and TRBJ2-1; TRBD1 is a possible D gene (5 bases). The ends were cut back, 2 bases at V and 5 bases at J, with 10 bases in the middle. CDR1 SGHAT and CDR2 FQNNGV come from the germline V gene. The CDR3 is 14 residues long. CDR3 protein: CASSLRPRDNEQFF. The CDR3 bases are TGTGCCAGCAGCTTACGTCCCAGGGACAATGAGCAGTTCTTC.

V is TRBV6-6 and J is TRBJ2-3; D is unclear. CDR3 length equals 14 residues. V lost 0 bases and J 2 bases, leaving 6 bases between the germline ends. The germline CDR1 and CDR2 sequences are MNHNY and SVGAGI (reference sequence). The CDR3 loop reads CASSYSRSTDTQYF. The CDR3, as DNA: TGTGCCAGCAGTTACTCCAGGTCCACAGATACGCAGTATTTT.

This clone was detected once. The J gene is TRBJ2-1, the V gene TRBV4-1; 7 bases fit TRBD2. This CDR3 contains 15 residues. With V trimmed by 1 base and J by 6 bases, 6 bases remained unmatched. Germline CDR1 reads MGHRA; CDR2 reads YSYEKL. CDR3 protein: CASSQGPGLTNEQFF. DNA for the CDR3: TGCGCCAGCAGCCAAGGTCCGGGACTAACCAATGAGCAGTTCTTC.

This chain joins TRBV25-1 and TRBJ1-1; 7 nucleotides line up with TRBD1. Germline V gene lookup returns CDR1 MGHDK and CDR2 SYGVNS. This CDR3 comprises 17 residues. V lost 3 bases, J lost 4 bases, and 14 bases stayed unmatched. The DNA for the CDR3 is TGTGCCAGCAGTGACGATTGGGCAGGGGGTCGGGGCACTGAAGCTTTCTTT. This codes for CASSDDWAGGRGTEAFF. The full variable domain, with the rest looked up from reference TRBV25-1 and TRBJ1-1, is EADIYQTPRYLVIGTGKKITLECSQTMGHDKMYWYQQDPGMELHLIHYSYGVNSTEKGDLSSESTVSRIRTEHFPLTLESARPSHTSQYLCASSDDWAGGRGTEAFFGQGTRLTVV.

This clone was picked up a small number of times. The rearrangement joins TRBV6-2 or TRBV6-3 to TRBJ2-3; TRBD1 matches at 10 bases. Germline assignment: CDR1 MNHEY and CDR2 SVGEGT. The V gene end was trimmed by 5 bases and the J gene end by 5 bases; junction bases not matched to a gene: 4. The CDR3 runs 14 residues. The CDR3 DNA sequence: TGTGCCAGCAGTAAAAGGACAGGGGGAGATACGCAGTATTTT. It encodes CASSKRTGGDTQYF.

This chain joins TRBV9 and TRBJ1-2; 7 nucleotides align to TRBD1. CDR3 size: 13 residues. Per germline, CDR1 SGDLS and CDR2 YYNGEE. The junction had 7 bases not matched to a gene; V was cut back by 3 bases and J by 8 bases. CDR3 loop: CASSGGGGGGYTF. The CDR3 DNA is TGTGCCAGCAGCGGAGGAGGGGGCGGGGGCTACACCTTC.

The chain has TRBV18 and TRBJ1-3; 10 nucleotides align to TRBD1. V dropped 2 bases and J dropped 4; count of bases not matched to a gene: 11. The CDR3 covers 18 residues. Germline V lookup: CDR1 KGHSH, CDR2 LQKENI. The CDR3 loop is CASSPYSTGGASGNTIYF. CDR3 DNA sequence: TGTGCCAGCTCACCATACTCGACAGGGGGCGCTTCGGGAAACACCATATATTTT.

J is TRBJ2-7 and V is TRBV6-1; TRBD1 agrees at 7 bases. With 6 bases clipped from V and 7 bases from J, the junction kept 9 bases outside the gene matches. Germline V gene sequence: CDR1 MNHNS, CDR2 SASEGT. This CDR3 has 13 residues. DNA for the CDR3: TGTGCCAGCAGCTCGACAGGGAAGATTGAGCAGTACTTC. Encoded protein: CASSSTGKIEQYF.

CDR3 in amino acids: CASSQEERESNEQYF. CDR3 bases: TGTGCCAGCAGCCAAGAGGAGCGGGAGTCCAACGAGCAGTACTTC. The chain recombines TRBV4-2 with TRBJ2-7, with 8 bases identical to TRBD2. Germline V gene lookup returns CDR1 LGHNA and CDR2 YNFKEQ. CDR3 size: 15 residues. J was trimmed by 5 bases and V by 0 bases; bases with no gene match: 6.